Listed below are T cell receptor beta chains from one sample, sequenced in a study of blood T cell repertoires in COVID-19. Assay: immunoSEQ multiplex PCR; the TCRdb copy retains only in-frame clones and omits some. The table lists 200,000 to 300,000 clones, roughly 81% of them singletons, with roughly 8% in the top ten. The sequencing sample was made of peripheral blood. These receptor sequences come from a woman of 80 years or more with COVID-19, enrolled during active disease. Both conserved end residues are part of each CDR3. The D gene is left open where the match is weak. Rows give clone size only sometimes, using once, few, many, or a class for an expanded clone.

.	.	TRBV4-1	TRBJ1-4	TGCGCCAGCAGCCAAGATCTGGGCGGGAATGAAAAACTGTTTTTT	CASSQDLGGNEKLFF
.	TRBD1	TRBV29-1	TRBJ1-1	TGCAGCGTTCTCGGACAGGGATGGATGAACACTGAAGCTTTCTTT	CSVLGQGWMNTEAFF
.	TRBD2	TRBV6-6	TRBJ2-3	TGTGCCAGCAGTTATAGGGCGGGAGGGATCACAGATACGCAGTATTTT	CASSYRAGGITDTQYF
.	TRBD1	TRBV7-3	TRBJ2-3	TGTGCCAGCAGCGCCACAGGGGGCAGGTCAGATACGCAGTATTTT	CASSATGGRSDTQYF
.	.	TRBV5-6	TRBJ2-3	TGTGCCAGCAGCTTGCAGACGGGAGTCGCAGATACGCAGTATTTT	CASSLQTGVADTQYF
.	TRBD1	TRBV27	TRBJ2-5	TGTGCCAGCAGTTTAGAGACAGGGGCAGAGACCCAGTACTTC	CASSLETGAETQYF
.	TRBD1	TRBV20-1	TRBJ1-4	TGCAGTGCTAGTGCAGGGGGCGGTTTTCCGTTTTTT	CSASAGGGFPFF
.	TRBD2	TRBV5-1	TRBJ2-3	TGCGCCAGCCGTAGCGGGAGGGGCACAGATACGCAGTATTTT	CASRSGRGTDTQYF
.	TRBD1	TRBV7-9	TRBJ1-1	TGTGCCAGCAGCTCGACAGGGGTCACTGAAGCTTTCTTT	CASSSTGVTEAFF
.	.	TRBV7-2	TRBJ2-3	TGTGCCAGCAGCCCCAGGGGAGTAGCCGCCGGTACAGTTTCGCAGTATTTT	CASSPRGVAAGTVSQYF
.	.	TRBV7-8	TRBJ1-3	TGTGCCAGCAGCTTAGATCCGGGGAAGAGAAACACCATATATTTT	CASSLDPGKRNTIYF
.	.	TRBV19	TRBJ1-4	TGTGCCAGTAGTGTCGGTTCCCCAGGGAAGAATGAAAAACTGTTTTTT	CASSVGSPGKNEKLFF
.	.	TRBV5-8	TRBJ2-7	TGTGCCAGCAGCTCCGGGAGACTTGTCACCTACGAGCAGTACTTC	CASSSGRLVTYEQYF
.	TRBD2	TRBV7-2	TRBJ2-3	TGTGCCAGCAGCTTGATGCCGGGAGGGCCGACAGATACGCAGTATTTT	CASSLMPGGPTDTQYF
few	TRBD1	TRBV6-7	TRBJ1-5	TGTGCCAGCAGTTACTCGACCGGGACAGAAAATCAGCCCCAGCATTTT	CASSYSTGTENQPQHF
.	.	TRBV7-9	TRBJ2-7	TGTGCCAGCAGCTTAAATGAACTCGAGCAGTACTTC	CASSLNELEQYF
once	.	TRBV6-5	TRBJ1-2	TGTGCCAGCAGGGGAGGGCGTAACTATGGCTACACCTTC	CASRGGRNYGYTF
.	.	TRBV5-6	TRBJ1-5	TGTGCCAGCAGCTTGTTTGGGGCCATCAATCAGCCCCAGCATTTT	CASSLFGAINQPQHF
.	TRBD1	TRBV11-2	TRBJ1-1	TGTGCCAGCAGCTCCCAAGTCGGCAGCAACCAGGGGGGTACTGAAGCTTTCTTT	CASSSQVGSNQGGTEAFF
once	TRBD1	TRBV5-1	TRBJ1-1	TGCGCCAGCAGCTTGGAAGGGACAGTGAACACTGAAGCTTTCTTT	CASSLEGTVNTEAFF
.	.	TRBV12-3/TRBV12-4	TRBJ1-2	TGTGCCAGCAGTTTGGGGGGGGGCTGGGGCTACACCTTC	CASSLGGGWGYTF
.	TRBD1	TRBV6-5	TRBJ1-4	TGTGCCAGCAGTCCGGGACAGGGGGTTGAAAAACTGTTTTTT	CASSPGQGVEKLFF
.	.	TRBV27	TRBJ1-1	TGTGCCAGCAGTCCCTTGCGGTATATGAACACTGAAGCTTTCTTT	CASSPLRYMNTEAFF
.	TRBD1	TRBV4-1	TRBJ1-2	TGCGCCAGCAGCCAACGGGACAGGGGGGCCTACACCTTC	CASSQRDRGAYTF
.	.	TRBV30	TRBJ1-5	TGTGCCTGGAGACAGAATAGCAATCAGCCCCAGCATTTT	CAWRQNSNQPQHF
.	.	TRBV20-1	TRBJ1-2	TGCAGTGCTAGTAAACCCACCGGGACAAACTATGGCTACACCTTC	CSASKPTGTNYGYTF
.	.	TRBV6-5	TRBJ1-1	TGTGCCAGCAGCGAGGGTAGGTCTGAAGCTTTCTTT	CASSEGRSEAFF
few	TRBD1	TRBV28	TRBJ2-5	TGTGCCAGCAGCCCTCAGGGGGCGGAGACCCAGTACTTC	CASSPQGAETQYF
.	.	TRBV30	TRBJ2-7	TGTGCCTGGAGTGTACGAGGAAGGGGGTCGTACGAGCAGTACTTC	CAWSVRGRGSYEQYF
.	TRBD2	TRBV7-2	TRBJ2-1	TGTGCCAGCAGCCTATATTACAGGGGACTAGCGGGCCTCAATGAGCAGTTCTTC	CASSLYYRGLAGLNEQFF
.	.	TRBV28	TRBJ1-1	TGTGCCAGCAGTTTAGCCACAGGGCTCACTGAAGCTTTCTTT	CASSLATGLTEAFF
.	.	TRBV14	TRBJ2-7	TGTGCCAGCAGCCAAGCATCCTACGAGCAGTACTTC	CASSQASYEQYF
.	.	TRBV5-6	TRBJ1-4	TGTGCCAGCAGCGGGGGGAGAGGAATGGCAACTAATGAAAAACTGTTTTTT	CASSGGRGMATNEKLFF
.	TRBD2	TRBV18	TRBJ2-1	TGTGCCAGCTCCCCCGGGACTAGATACAATGAGCAGTTCTTC	CASSPGTRYNEQFF
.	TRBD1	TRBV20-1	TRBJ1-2	TGCAGTGCTAGTTGGCCCCCGACAGGGGACGACGGCTACACCTTC	CSASWPPTGDDGYTF
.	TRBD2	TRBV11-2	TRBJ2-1	TGTGCCAGCACCCATCGGCGGCTAGCGGGAGGAACTATCTACAATGAGCAGTTCTTC	CASTHRRLAGGTIYNEQFF
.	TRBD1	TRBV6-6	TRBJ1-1	TGTGCCAGCAGACAGACAGGGGAGACTGAAGCTTTCTTT	CASRQTGETEAFF
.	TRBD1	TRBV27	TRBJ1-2	TGTGCCAGCAGTTTATTGACAGGGACTGGCTACACCTTC	CASSLLTGTGYTF